This paragraph reports one T cell receptor (beta chain). Its antigen remains unknown. This entry comes from a study of siplizumab effects on memory and regulatory T cells. General study findings and limits: Significantly reduced by siplizumab was the cumulative frequency of alloreactive sequences, namely those traceable to unstimulated CD4+ memory cells. There appeared to be greater diversity in naive T cells than in memory cells, and naive T cells seemed major contributors to the alloresponse. The authors did not confirm suppressive function in proliferating Tregs from siplizumab cultures. Sequences below about 10^-5 frequency were poorly captured. As a result, only a minor fraction of alloreactive clones mapped to unstimulated subsets.

Profiled with immunoSEQ multiplex PCR; TCRdb holds only in-frame clones, not every one. The sample records roughly 120,000 clones, about 90% being singletons. This CDR3 region has 13 residues. The V gene lost 3 bases and the J gene lost 10 bases, with 15 bases spanning the gap. Germline V gene lookup returns CDR1 MNHNS and CDR2 SASEGT. Sequencing was done on a sample of Tregs sorted from blood. This TCR came from a human donor in good health. This rearrangement joins TRBV6-1 to TRBJ1-1, with D possibly matching TRBD1 (5 bases). The DNA for the CDR3 is TGTGCCAGCAGTGATCCTGGGACGCTTCGAGCTTTCTTT. It is translated as CASSDPGTLRAFF.